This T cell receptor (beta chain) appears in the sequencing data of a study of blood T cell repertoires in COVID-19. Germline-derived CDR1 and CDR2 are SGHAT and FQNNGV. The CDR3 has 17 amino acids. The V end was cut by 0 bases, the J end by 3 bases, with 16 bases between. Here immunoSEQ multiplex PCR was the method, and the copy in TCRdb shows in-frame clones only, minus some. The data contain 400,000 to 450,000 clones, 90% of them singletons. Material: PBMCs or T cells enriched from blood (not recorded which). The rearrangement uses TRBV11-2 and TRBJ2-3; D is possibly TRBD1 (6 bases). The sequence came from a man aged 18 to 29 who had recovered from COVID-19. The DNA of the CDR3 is TGTGCCAGCAGCTTAGATGGGGAAGGGGGTGAGACAGATACGCAGTATTTT. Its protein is CASSLDGEGGETDTQYF.